These 22 T cell receptor beta chains were sequenced from one sample in a study of T cells after yellow fever vaccination. TCRdb used MiXCR to reprocess the 5' RACE reads, holding one entry per CDR3 protein. The table shows 20,000 to 30,000 distinct CDR3 sequences, with roughly 4.7% occurring only once. The material was PBMCs, either bulk or a sorted T-cell subset (CD4+, CD8+, memory, or dextramer-sorted; not recorded which), obtained on the day of the yellow fever booster vaccination. These receptors were collected from a man between 18 and 35 years old who received the YFV17D yellow fever vaccine.

This clonotype showed up many times. This chain joins TRBV5-5 and TRBJ1-5, with 7 bases matching TRBD1. With 1 base clipped from V and 7 bases from J, the junction kept 8 bases outside the gene matches. Germline-derived CDR1 and CDR2 are SGHKS and YYEKEE (reference sequence). This CDR3 is built from 15 residues. The CDR3 nucleotides read TGTGCCAGCAGCTTGAGGGGGAACAGGGGACAGCCCCAGCATTTT. Translated, it gives CASSLRGNRGQPQHF. The full variable domain, its missing parts supplied by reference TRBV5-5 and TRBJ1-5, is DAGVTQSPTHLIKTRGQQVTLRCSPISGHKSVSWYQQVLGQGPQFIFQYYEKEERGRGNFPDRFSARQFPNYSSELNVNALLLGDSALYLCASSLRGNRGQPQHFGDGTRLSIL.

This clonotype was seen repeatedly, ten times or more. The V gene is TRBV29-1, the J gene TRBJ2-5, with D hard to call. Trimming stripped 2 bases from V and 6 bases from J, with 4 bases between. This CDR3 spans 10 amino acids. Germline assignment: CDR1 SQVTM and CDR2 ANQGSEA. The CDR3, as DNA: TGCAGCGTTGAATTGAAGACCCAGTACTTC. Its translation: CSVELKTQYF.

This clonotype came up many times. The chain joins TRBV6-5 to TRBJ2-3; no clear D. V shed 2 bases and J shed 6 bases, with 9 bases lying between them. There are 13 residues in the CDR3. CDR1 and CDR2 from the germline V gene are MNHEY and SVGAGI. In DNA, the CDR3 is TGTGCCAGCAGTTACCGGGTCAAGGATACGCAGTATTTT. This sequence encodes CASSYRVKDTQYF.

This clonotype turned up a few times. This chain uses TRBV5-4 with TRBJ1-4; D may be TRBD1 (6 bases). This CDR3 comprises 14 residues. The germline CDR1 and CDR2 sequences are SGHNT and YYREEE (reference sequence). Trimming took off 3 bases at V and 4 bases at J, with 10 bases between the two ends. This CDR3 is CASSSGQNNEKLFF. CDR3 bases: TGTGCCAGCAGCTCGGGACAAAATAATGAAAAACTGTTTTTT.

This clonotype has ten or more counts. The chain recombines TRBV29-1 with TRBJ1-1; TRBD1 might be the D (6 bases). Germline V gene data show CDR1 as SQVTM and CDR2 as ANQGSEA. This CDR3 contains 13 residues. V was clipped by 7 bases and J by 4 bases, with 16 bases between them. The CDR3 loop is CSAHPGGRTEAFF. The CDR3 DNA follows: TGCAGCGCCCATCCGGGGGGGCGCACTGAAGCTTTCTTT.

This clonotype was counted only a few times. The chain carries TRBV20-1 and TRBJ1-5; 8 nucleotides line up with TRBD1. CDR1 and CDR2 from the germline V gene are DFQATT and SNEGSKA (reference sequence). The CDR3 is made up of 14 amino acids. The V gene end was trimmed by 5 bases and the J gene end by 2 bases; junction bases not matched to a gene: 5. CDR3 in DNA: TGCAGTGCTCTAGCAGGGGGCGGCAATCAGCCCCAGCATTTT. Protein: CSALAGGGNQPQHF.

This clonotype occurred many times. The V call is TRBV2, the J call TRBJ2-3; D is uncertain. Germline lookup yields CDR1 SNHLY and CDR2 FYNNEI. V was clipped by 0 bases and J by 6 bases, with 4 bases between them. This CDR3 comprises 12 residues. The CDR3 region has the DNA TGTGCCAGCAGTGAAGCTGGGGATACGCAGTATTTT. This gives the protein CASSEAGDTQYF. Full variable domain (rest looked up from reference TRBV2 and TRBJ2-3): EPEVTQTPSHQVTQMGQEVILRCVPISNHLYFYWYRQILGQKVEFLVSFYNNEISEKSEIFDDQFSVERPDGSNFTLKIRSTKLEDSAMYFCASSEAGDTQYFGPGTRLTVL.

This clonotype has a handful of counts. This chain joins TRBV18 and TRBJ1-5; D might be TRBD1 (6 bases). Germline-derived CDR1 and CDR2 are KGHSH and LQKENI. CDR3 length equals 18 residues. The V end lost 2 bases, the J end lost 6 bases, and 23 bases lay between the germline ends. The CDR3 nucleotides are TGTGCCAGCTCACCAGGGTCGGGAGGGGGAGTCCGGCCTCAGCCCCAGCATTTT. Its protein product is CASSPGSGGGVRPQPQHF.

This clonotype was found a few times. The genes are TRBV5-6 and TRBJ1-1; D unresolved. This CDR3 region has 14 residues. CDR1 and CDR2 (germline): SGHDT, YYEEEE. V was clipped by 7 bases and J by 0 bases, with 13 bases between them. The DNA for the CDR3 is TGTGCCAGCGGAATAGGAACAGTGAACACTGAAGCTTTCTTT. Amino acids: CASGIGTVNTEAFF.

Details on this clonotype: A much larger clone lies a single base off, so this may be a read error. The J gene is TRBJ2-3, the V gene TRBV7-2; a possible D gene is TRBD1 (6 bases). This CDR3 comprises 17 residues. Germline V gene lookup returns CDR1 SGHTA and CDR2 FQGNSA. The CDR3 reads CASSQGPVGSGTNTQYF. In DNA form, the CDR3 reads TGTGCCAGCAGCCAGGGGCCCGTGGGTTCAGGCACAAATACGCAGTATTTT.

This clonotype was seen repeatedly, ten times or more. The chain employs TRBV7-2 and TRBJ1-5; 9 positions agree with TRBD1. Germline V gene sequence: CDR1 SGHTA, CDR2 FQGNSA. The CDR3 spans 15 residues. V lost 1 base and J lost 9; bases outside the gene matches: 7. CDR3 residues: CASSLEGTGRRPQHF. As DNA, the CDR3 is TGTGCCAGCAGCTTAGAAGGGACAGGGCGTCGGCCCCAGCATTTT.

This clonotype has at least ten counts. The V call is TRBV5-1, the J call TRBJ2-1; TRBD1 matches 12 bases. CDR1 is SGHRS and CDR2 is YFSETQ in the germline V gene. V trimming: 4 bases; J trimming: 8 bases; junction bases outside the gene matches: 7. The CDR3 loop spans 15 amino acids. The CDR3 DNA follows: TGCGCCAGCAGCCTAACCGGGACAGGGGGCGATGAGCAGTTCTTC. Translated: CASSLTGTGGDEQFF.

This clonotype was seen repeatedly, ten times or more. V and J are TRBV11-2 and TRBJ2-5; the D gene is possibly TRBD2 (6 bases). The CDR3 covers 14 residues. Per the germline V gene, CDR1 is SGHAT and CDR2 is FQNNGV. V shed 5 bases and J shed 4 bases, with 14 bases lying between them. CDR3 nucleotide sequence: TGTGCCAGCAGCCGCGGGGTTGGCGGAGAGACCCAGTACTTC. It is translated as CASSRGVGGETQYF.

This clonotype was counted many times. The rearrangement uses TRBV7-9 and TRBJ1-4; TRBD1 matches at 8 bases. The V segment lost 4 bases and the J segment 3 bases; nucleotides outside the gene matches: 4. This CDR3 region has 15 residues. The germline V gene encodes CDR1 SEHNR and CDR2 FQNEAQ (reference sequence). The CDR3 protein is CASSSARGPNEKLFF. Written as DNA, the CDR3 is TGTGCCAGCAGCTCAGCCAGGGGGCCTAATGAAAAACTGTTTTTT.

At least ten counts were recorded for this clonotype. CDR3 sequence: CSVGTGGETQYF. The DNA of the CDR3 is TGCAGCGTTGGGACAGGGGGCGAGACCCAGTACTTC. The chain is built from TRBV29-1 and TRBJ2-5; 11 bases match TRBD1. This CDR3 contains 12 residues. J lost 5 bases, V lost 4 bases, and 0 bases had no gene match. Germline V lookup: CDR1 SQVTM, CDR2 ANQGSEA.

This clonotype has ten or more counts. The gene calls are TRBV5-1 and TRBJ1-5, with TRBD1 matching 8 bases. CDR1 and CDR2 from the germline V gene are SGHRS and YFSETQ. The trim removed 2 bases at V and 6 bases at J, leaving 4 bases unmatched. This CDR3 comprises 14 residues. The DNA of the CDR3 is TGCGCCAGCAGCTTCTCAGGGGGCGGTCAGCCCCAGCATTTT. Its translation: CASSFSGGGQPQHF.

This clonotype has ten or more counts. The CDR3 is CASSQETWADTQYF. CDR3 nucleotides: TGCGCCAGCAGCCAAGAAACCTGGGCAGATACGCAGTATTTT. The chain links TRBV4-3 to TRBJ2-3; no clear D. Trimming removed 0 bases at V and 4 bases at J, with 8 bases between. The CDR3 totals 14 residues. Germline loops: CDR1 LGHNA, CDR2 YSLEER.

This clonotype was seen many times. The chain has TRBV7-9 and TRBJ1-2; D unclear. Germline lookup yields CDR1 SEHNR and CDR2 FQNEAQ (reference sequence). There are 13 residues in the CDR3. V dropped 3 bases and J dropped 7 bases, with 12 bases sitting between them. The CDR3 coding sequence is TGTGCCAGCAGCTTGGAGAGGGCGATTGGCTACACCTTC. Translating gives CASSLERAIGYTF.

This clonotype was seen repeatedly, ten times or more. The gene calls are TRBV18 and TRBJ1-4; D may be TRBD1 (5 bases). V was shortened by 3 bases and J by 6 bases, with 14 bases between the two germline ends. CDR1 and CDR2 from the germline V gene are KGHSH and LQKENI. The CDR3 has 15 residues. The CDR3 protein is CASSPRGRRDEKLFF. In DNA, the CDR3 is TGTGCCAGCTCACCGAGGGGCAGGAGGGATGAAAAACTGTTTTTT.

The gene calls are TRBV18 and TRBJ2-2, with 7 bases identical to TRBD1. With V trimmed by 0 bases and J by 2 bases, 6 bases remained unmatched. The CDR3 has 17 amino acids. The germline gives CDR1 KGHSH, CDR2 LQKENI. CDR3 DNA sequence: TGTGCCAGCTCACCACCGGGGAACAGGGGAAACACCGGGGAGCTGTTTTTT. It specifies CASSPPGNRGNTGELFF. The entire variable domain, with the rest obtained from reference TRBV18 and TRBJ2-2, is as follows: NAGVMQNPRHLVRRRGQEARLRCSPMKGHSHVYWYRQLPEEGLKFMVYLQKENIIDESGMPKERFSAEFPKEGPSILRIQQVVRGDSAAYFCASSPPGNRGNTGELFFGEGSRLTVL.

This clonotype was seen repeatedly, ten times or more. The gene calls are TRBV4-3 and TRBJ1-1; possible D gene TRBD1, 5 bases. Germline CDR1 reads LGHNA; CDR2 reads YSLEER. The CDR3 extends over 16 amino acids. Trimming pared 0 bases from V and 7 bases from J, leaving 18 bases between. CDR3 sequence (DNA): TGCGCCAGCAGCCAAGATGGCCCCGGGGGAGTCGGTGAAGCTTTCTTT. It codes for CASSQDGPGGVGEAFF.

This clonotype appeared many times. The gene calls are TRBV7-2 and TRBJ1-6; TRBD1 might be the D (6 bases). Trimming cost V 7 bases and J 6 bases, with 10 bases left between them. Germline V gives CDR1 SGHTA, CDR2 FQGNSA. CDR3 length equals 13 residues. CDR3 residues: CASTGTLNSPLHF. In DNA, the CDR3 is TGTGCCAGCACCGGGACACTTAATTCACCCCTCCACTTT.